Listed below are T cell receptor beta chains from one sample, sequenced in a study of response to subunit inactivated influenza vaccine. Using its own MiXCR run on the RT-PCR reads, TCRdb lists one record per CDR3 protein. Counted here are more than 500,000 distinct CDR3 sequences, about 11% occurring once; the ten biggest clones make up approximately 11%. The data also belong to a second study, concerning T cells expressing NK-cell markers.

This material consisted of PBMCs from blood, taken on the day of vaccination. Source of these receptors: a man between 45 and 60 years old who received an inactivated influenza vaccine. The CDR3 runs from the conserved cysteine through the conserved F or W. A D gene is named only where the DNA matches it firmly. Clone size is given for some rows only: seen once, a few or many times, or a class if the clone is expanded.

size	J	V	D	CDR3	DNA
-	TRBJ2-3	TRBV6-2/TRBV6-3	-	CASSYQAEGPDTQYF	TGTGCCAGCAGTTACCAAGCGGAGGGGCCGGATACGCAGTATTTT
many	TRBJ2-1	TRBV11-1	-	CASSLTVRNNEQFF	TGTGCCAGCAGCTTAACAGTTCGAAACAATGAGCAGTTCTTC
-	TRBJ2-7	TRBV4-2	TRBD1	CASSQTGMNHEQYF	TGTGCCAGCAGCCAGACAGGGATGAATCACGAGCAGTACTTC
few	TRBJ1-6	TRBV30	-	CAWSRQGGSPLHF	TGTGCCTGGAGTAGGCAGGGCGGATCACCCCTCCACTTT
-	TRBJ2-7	TRBV20-1	TRBD2	CSARKRTSNPYEQYF	TGCAGTGCTCGAAAAAGGACTAGCAACCCCTACGAGCAGTACTTC
few	TRBJ1-3	TRBV5-6	-	CASSLGRMNSGNTIYF	TGTGCCAGCAGCTTGGGGCGGATGAACTCTGGAAACACCATATATTTT
-	TRBJ1-5	TRBV21-1	-	CASSKAFQPSYSNQPQHF	TGTGCCAGCAGCAAAGCCTTCCAGCCCTCCTATAGCAATCAGCCCCAGCATTTT
-	TRBJ2-3	TRBV18	TRBD1	CASSRQGPSTDTQYF	TGTGCCAGCTCACGACAGGGGCCTAGCACAGATACGCAGTATTTT
-	TRBJ2-1	TRBV4-2	TRBD2	CASSQDLAGGPNEQFF	TGTGCCAGCAGCCAAGACCTAGCGGGGGGGCCAAATGAGCAGTTCTTC
-	TRBJ2-3	TRBV27	TRBD2	CASSFIYSGGATDTQYF	TGTGCCAGCAGCTTTATTTACAGCGGGGGGGCCACAGATACGCAGTATTTT
few	TRBJ2-3	TRBV29-1	TRBD2	CSVGGASGGRADTQYF	TGCAGCGTTGGCGGGGCTAGCGGGGGGCGAGCTGATACGCAGTATTTT
-	TRBJ2-3	TRBV18	-	CASSPTRTTDTQYF	TGTGCCAGCTCACCAACTAGGACCACAGATACGCAGTATTTT
few	TRBJ1-1	TRBV29-1	-	CSVEGLGRGGVAEAFF	TGCAGCGTTGAAGGACTTGGTAGGGGGGGCGTCGCTGAAGCTTTCTTT
many	TRBJ2-7	TRBV6-1	TRBD1	CASSVGGTGASYEQYF	TGTGCCAGCAGTGTAGGCGGGACAGGGGCCTCCTACGAGCAGTACTTC
few	TRBJ2-3	TRBV7-2	-	CASSLGGPPDTQYF	TGTGCCAGCAGCTTAGGGGGACCGCCAGATACGCAGTATTTT
-	TRBJ2-7	TRBV5-5	-	CASSEGVFPYEQYF	TGTGCCAGCAGCGAAGGGGTATTCCCCTACGAGCAGTACTTC
-	TRBJ2-1	TRBV12-3/TRBV12-4	TRBD1	CASSPAGAGQDNEQFF	TGTGCCAGCAGTCCAGCAGGGGCGGGACAGGACAATGAGCAGTTCTTC
-	TRBJ1-2	TRBV9	-	CASSVGRQVWQSVNYGYTF	TGTGCCAGCAGCGTAGGACGGCAGGTTTGGCAGTCAGTTAACTATGGCTACACCTTC
few	TRBJ1-1	TRBV5-5	-	CASSIGGLNTEAFF	TGTGCCAGCAGCATAGGAGGGCTGAACACTGAAGCTTTCTTT
-	TRBJ1-5	TRBV4-2	-	CASSQEIGAPNQPQHF	TGTGCCAGCAGCCAAGAGATAGGGGCGCCTAATCAGCCCCAGCATTTT
few	TRBJ1-2	TRBV5-1	-	CASSLAMARDNFYGYTF	TGCGCCAGCAGCTTGGCCATGGCCCGGGATAACTTCTATGGCTACACCTTC
-	TRBJ2-3	TRBV4-1	-	CASSLIYTDTQYF	TGCGCCAGCAGCCTCATATACACAGATACGCAGTATTTT
-	TRBJ2-5	TRBV3-1	-	CASSRRSWETQYF	TGTGCCAGCAGCCGTCGTTCCTGGGAGACCCAGTACTTC
-	TRBJ2-7	TRBV27	-	CASSLIGGTTYEQYF	TGTGCCAGCAGTTTAATCGGCGGGACCACCTACGAGCAGTACTTC
few	TRBJ2-3	TRBV4-3	TRBD2	CASSQEGGRTDTQYF	TGCGCCAGCAGCCAAGAAGGCGGGAGGACAGATACGCAGTATTTT
once	TRBJ2-5	TRBV7-7	TRBD1	CASSSTQTGQETQYF	TGTGCCAGCAGCTCGACCCAGACAGGGCAAGAGACCCAGTACTTC
-	TRBJ2-7	TRBV12-3/TRBV12-4	TRBD2	CASSLALSGTWHEQYF	TGTGCCAGCAGTTTAGCGCTAAGCGGGACCTGGCACGAGCAGTACTTC
few	TRBJ2-1	TRBV20-1	TRBD2	CSATLAGRNNEQFF	TGCAGTGCTACACTAGCGGGAAGGAACAATGAGCAGTTCTTC
-	TRBJ2-6	TRBV14	TRBD1	CASSQEGTALSGANVLTF	TGTGCCAGCAGCCAAGAGGGGACAGCTCTCTCTGGGGCCAACGTCCTGACTTTC
few	TRBJ1-1	TRBV29-1	-	CSGRQNTEAFF	TGCAGCGGCCGACAGAACACTGAAGCTTTCTTT
-	TRBJ1-1	TRBV4-1	-	CASSQGQDPNTEAFF	TGCGCCAGCAGCCAAGGACAGGACCCGAACACTGAAGCTTTCTTT
-	TRBJ2-3	TRBV10-3	-	CAIKGGAHPTDTQYF	TGTGCCATCAAGGGAGGAGCCCACCCCACAGATACGCAGTATTTT
few	TRBJ2-4	TRBV27	-	CASSLSPLGLQYF	TGTGCCAGCAGTTTATCGCCCCTCGGGCTTCAGTACTTC
-	TRBJ2-7	TRBV4-3	-	CASSQWDGSSYEQYF	TGCGCCAGCAGCCAATGGGATGGAAGCTCCTACGAGCAGTACTTC
many	TRBJ2-2	TRBV29-1	-	CSAWSANTGELFF	TGCAGCGCCTGGAGTGCGAACACCGGGGAGCTGTTTTTT
few	TRBJ2-1	TRBV20-1	TRBD2	CSARRSSGSLNEQFF	TGCAGTGCTAGACGGTCTAGCGGGAGCCTAAATGAGCAGTTCTTC
few	TRBJ2-5	TRBV3-1	-	CASSQDEGKETQYF	TGTGCCAGCAGCCAAGACGAGGGAAAAGAGACCCAGTACTTC
-	TRBJ2-3	TRBV11-2	-	CASSPFPGARGDTQYF	TGTGCCAGCAGCCCATTTCCCGGGGCACGGGGAGATACGCAGTATTTT
few	TRBJ2-7	TRBV5-5	TRBD1	CASMLQGYSPKEQYF	TGTGCCAGCATGCTACAGGGGTATTCTCCTAAAGAGCAGTACTTC